This T cell receptor (beta chain) appears in the sequencing data of a study of cytomegalovirus exposure and HLA in healthy donors. This CDR3 is built from 16 residues. Unmatched junction bases numbered 8, after V lost 0 bases and J lost 7 bases. Germline loops: CDR1 LGHNA, CDR2 YSLEER. In the PCR, 60 Vbeta and 13 Jbeta primers were used. Libraries were prepared by immunoSEQ multiplex PCR; TCRdb keeps only in-frame clonotypes and omits some of them. This sample has about 160,000 clones, with over 80% found just once. The TCR was taken from a boy aged 2-15 years in good health and CMV-seronegative. The chain couples TRBV4-3 to TRBJ2-1; 8 nucleotides align to TRBD2. The sample comprised PBMCs. The CDR3 bases are TGCGCCAGCAGCCAAGATCAGACTCGGGGGGGGAATGAGCAGTTCTTC. It specifies CASSQDQTRGGNEQFF.